One TCR beta chain is described in this entry. The sample belongs to a study of OX40 agonist ivuxolimab in advanced cancers. In germline, CDR1 is LNHDA, CDR2 SQIVND (reference sequence). Trimming pared 4 bases from V and 0 bases from J, leaving 13 bases between. The CDR3 runs to 16 residues. Assay used: immunoSEQ multiplex PCR; TCRdb lists only in-frame clones, some missing. The sample includes 55,000 to 70,000 clones, about 85% seen only once; the top ten take about 4.5%. V and J are TRBV19 and TRBJ1-3; the D is unclear. The material was CD4+ or CD8+ T cells sorted from blood, obtained in a trial of the OX40 agonist ivuxolimab. The sequence derives from an adult with an advanced solid tumor such as melanoma, head and neck, liver or kidney cancer. CDR3 DNA: TGTGCCAGTAGTAGCCCCGGATATAGCTCTGGAAACACCATATATTTT. It encodes CASSSPGYSSGNTIYF.